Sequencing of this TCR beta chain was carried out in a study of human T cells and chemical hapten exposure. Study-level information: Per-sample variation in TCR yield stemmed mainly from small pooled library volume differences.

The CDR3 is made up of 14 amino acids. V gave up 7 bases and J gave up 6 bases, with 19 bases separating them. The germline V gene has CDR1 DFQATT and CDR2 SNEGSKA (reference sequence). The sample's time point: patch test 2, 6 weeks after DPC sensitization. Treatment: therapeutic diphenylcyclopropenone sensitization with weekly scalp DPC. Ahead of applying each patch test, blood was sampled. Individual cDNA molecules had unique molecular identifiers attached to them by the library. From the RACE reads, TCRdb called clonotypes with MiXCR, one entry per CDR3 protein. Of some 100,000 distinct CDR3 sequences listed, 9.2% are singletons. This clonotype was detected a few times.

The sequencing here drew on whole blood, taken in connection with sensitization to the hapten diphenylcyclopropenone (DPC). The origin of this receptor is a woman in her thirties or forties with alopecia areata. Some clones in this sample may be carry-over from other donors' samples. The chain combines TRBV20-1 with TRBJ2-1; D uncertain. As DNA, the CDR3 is TGCAGTGGGGATTGGGCCTTCGCCGGCAATGAGCAGTTCTTC. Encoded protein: CSGDWAFAGNEQFF.